This T cell receptor (beta chain) was sequenced in a study of OX40 agonist ivuxolimab in advanced cancers. Turning to this clone: No antigen is known for it.

Measured with immunoSEQ multiplex PCR; TCRdb has only the in-frame clones, and not every one. In the table there are about 96,000 clones, around 91% of which are singletons. General observations from the study: Within 6 weeks, CD4+ and CD8+ blood T cells expanded clonally at 0.1 to 3.0 mg/kg.

This CDR3 is built from 15 residues. J gave up 4 bases and V 4 bases, and 6 bases lay outside the gene matches. CDR1 and CDR2 (germline): SGHTA, FQGTGA. The specimen comprised CD4+ or CD8+ T cells sorted from blood, sampled in a trial of the OX40 agonist ivuxolimab. The rearrangement uses TRBV7-3 and TRBJ2-1; 8 bases fit TRBD1. The clonotype originates from an adult with an advanced solid tumor such as melanoma, head and neck, liver or kidney cancer. The DNA of the CDR3 is TGTGCCAGCAGCTCCGCTGGACAGGGTTACAATGAGCAGTTCTTC. This codes for CASSSAGQGYNEQFF.